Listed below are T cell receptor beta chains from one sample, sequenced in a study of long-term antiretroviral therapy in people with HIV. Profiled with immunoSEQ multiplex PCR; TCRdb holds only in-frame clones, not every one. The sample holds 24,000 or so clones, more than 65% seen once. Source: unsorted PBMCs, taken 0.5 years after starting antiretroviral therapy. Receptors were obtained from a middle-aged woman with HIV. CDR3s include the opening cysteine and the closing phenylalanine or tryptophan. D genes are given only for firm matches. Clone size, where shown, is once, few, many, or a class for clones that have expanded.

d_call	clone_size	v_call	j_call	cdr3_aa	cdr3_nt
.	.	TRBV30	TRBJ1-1	CAWRTLTEAFF	TGTGCCTGGAGGACGCTCACTGAAGCTTTCTTT
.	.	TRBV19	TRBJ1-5	CASSIDRGAQHF	TGTGCCAGTAGTATAGATCGTGGGGCCCAGCATTTT
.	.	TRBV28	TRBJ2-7	CASLQRGESYEQYF	TGTGCCAGCCTCCAGAGGGGGGAATCCTACGAGCAGTACTTC
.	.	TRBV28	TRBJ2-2	CASTPPLGRLTGELFF	TGTGCCAGCACCCCCCCCTTGGGGCGCCTCACCGGGGAGCTGTTTTTT
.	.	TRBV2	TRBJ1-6	CASSEGYRSPLHF	TGTGCCAGCAGTGAAGGGTATAGGTCACCCCTCCACTTT
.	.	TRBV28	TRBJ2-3	CASSLPSGLFRTDTQYF	TGTGCCAGCAGTTTACCCTCGGGACTTTTTCGCACAGATACGCAGTATTTT
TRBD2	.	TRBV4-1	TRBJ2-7	CASSQVPAGFTYEQYF	TGCGCCAGCAGCCAAGTCCCAGCGGGATTCACCTACGAGCAGTACTTC
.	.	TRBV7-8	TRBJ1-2	CASSRDWTPGYTF	TGTGCCAGCAGCCGCGATTGGACACCTGGCTACACCTTC
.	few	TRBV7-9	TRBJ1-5	CASSLADSSNQPQHF	TGTGCCAGCAGCTTAGCGGACAGTAGCAATCAGCCCCAGCATTTT
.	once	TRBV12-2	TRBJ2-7	CAQAGGSSHPRYEQYF	TGTGCGCAAGCCGGGGGTTCTAGTCACCCCCGGTACGAGCAGTACTTC
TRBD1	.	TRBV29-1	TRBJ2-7	CSVALGQLAYEQYF	TGCAGCGTCGCCCTGGGACAGCTGGCCTACGAGCAGTACTTC
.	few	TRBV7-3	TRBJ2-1	CASSLTGGRQQFF	TGTGCCAGCAGCTTAACAGGGGGTAGGCAGCAGTTCTTC
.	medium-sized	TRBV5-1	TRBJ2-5	CASSPDSQETQYF	TGCGCCAGCAGCCCGGACAGCCAAGAGACCCAGTACTTC
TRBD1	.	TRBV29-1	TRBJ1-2	CSVGTGGDYGYTF	TGCAGCGTCGGGACAGGGGGAGACTATGGCTACACCTTC
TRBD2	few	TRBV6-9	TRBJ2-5	CASSSPGNCGGAETQYF	TGTGCCAGCAGTTCCCCGGGTAATTGCGGGGGGGCAGAGACCCAGTACTTC
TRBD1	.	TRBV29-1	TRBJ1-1	CSVEDAPGQPGAFF	TGCAGCGTTGAAGATGCCCCGGGACAGCCTGGAGCTTTCTTT
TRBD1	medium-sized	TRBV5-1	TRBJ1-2	CASSSPGQGVYGYTF	TGCGCCAGCAGCTCGCCGGGACAGGGGGTCTATGGCTACACCTTC
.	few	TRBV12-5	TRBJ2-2	CANRSRGRRELFF	TGTGCTAACCGGTCACGGGGGCGTCGGGAGCTGTTTTTT
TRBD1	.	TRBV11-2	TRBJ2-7	CASSGRGDRRTSYEQYF	TGTGCCAGCAGCGGCCGCGGGGACAGGCGGACTTCCTACGAGCAGTACTTC
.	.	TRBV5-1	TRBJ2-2	CASSPWGDYTGELFF	TGCGCCAGCAGCCCCTGGGGGGATTACACCGGGGAGCTGTTTTTT
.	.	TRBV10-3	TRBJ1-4	CAIRPGTYEGDEKLFF	TGTGCCATCAGACCCGGGACCTACGAAGGGGATGAAAAACTGTTTTTT
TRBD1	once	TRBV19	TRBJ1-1	CASSAWTGGDTEAFF	TGTGCCAGTAGTGCCTGGACAGGAGGGGACACTGAAGCTTTCTTT
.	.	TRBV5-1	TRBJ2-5	CASSLVGLAAETQYF	TGCGCCAGCAGCTTGGTGGGGTTAGCAGCCGAGACCCAGTACTTC
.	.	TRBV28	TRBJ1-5	CASSGRGAGNQPQHF	TGTGCCAGCAGTGGTCGGGGGGCAGGCAATCAGCCCCAGCATTTT
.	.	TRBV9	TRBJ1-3	CASSVAPRVSGNTIYF	TGTGCCAGCAGCGTAGCTCCGAGGGTCTCTGGAAACACCATATATTTT
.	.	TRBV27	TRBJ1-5	CASRKVLGDYSNQPQHF	TGTGCCAGCAGGAAGGTCCTGGGGGACTATAGCAATCAGCCCCAGCATTTT
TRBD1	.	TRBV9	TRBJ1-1	CASSPGGRTEAFF	TGTGCCAGCAGCCCAGGGGGCCGCACTGAAGCTTTCTTT
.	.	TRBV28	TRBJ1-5	CASRPGTAGGGPQHF	TGTGCCAGCAGACCGGGGACGGCTGGAGGGGGGCCCCAGCATTTT
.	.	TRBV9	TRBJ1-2	CASSVAGDRNYGYTF	TGTGCCAGCAGCGTTGCAGGGGATAGGAACTATGGCTACACCTTC
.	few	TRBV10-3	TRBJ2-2	CAISERAPGELFF	TGTGCCATCAGTGAGCGGGCTCCCGGGGAGCTGTTTTTT
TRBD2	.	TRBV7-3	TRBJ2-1	CASSRSGGADNEQFF	TGTGCCAGCAGCCGTAGCGGGGGGGCCGACAATGAGCAGTTCTTC
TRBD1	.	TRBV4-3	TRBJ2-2	CASRLGQGAIGELFF	TGCGCCAGCAGATTAGGGCAGGGGGCCATCGGGGAGCTGTTTTTT
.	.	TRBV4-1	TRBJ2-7	CASSQVVLRRGEYEQYF	TGCGCCAGCAGCCAAGTTGTCTTGAGGAGGGGGGAGTACGAGCAGTACTTC